This record looks at one T cell receptor beta chain sequence and its context. The antigen remains undetermined. From roughly 21-30 mg of unsorted bulk tissue, DNA and RNA were co-extracted together. This record comes from a study of tumor-infiltrating lymphocytes in primary liver carcinoma. Constant-region priming of roughly 500 ng total RNA yielded TCR beta cDNA. For TCR beta, libraries were produced by three nested multiplex PCR rounds using slightly modified ARM-PCR. TRBV1-TRBV30 forward primers paired with a C-beta reverse primer were used in the first two PCR rounds, which ran roughly 9 cycles each. One entry per CDR3 protein, called by TCRdb with MiXCR from the multiplex PCR reads. The sample contains around 88,000 distinct CDR3 sequences, approximately 72% of which appear only once. Study observations and caveats: Researchers found tumor-adjacent and tumor-blood pairs overlapped less than tumor region pairs.

The CDR3 length is 14 residues. V shed 1 base and J shed 7 bases, with 14 bases lying between them. Germline CDR1 is DFQATT and CDR2 is SNEGSKA (reference sequence). The sequence was obtained from a man aged 35 to 55 with primary liver carcinoma and hepatitis B virus infection. The chain uses TRBV20-1 and TRBJ2-1; D gene uncertain. The material sequenced was tumor-adjacent normal liver tissue. The CDR3 nucleotides are TGCAGTGCTAGAGTGCCACCGGCTGGGAATGAGCAGTTCTTC. Encoded protein: CSARVPPAGNEQFF.